A single T cell receptor beta chain is shown here with its context. This CDR3 has 19 residues. V trimming: 7 bases; J trimming: 0 bases; junction bases outside the gene matches: 18. CDR1 is MDHEN, CDR2 SYDVKM, per germline. These data originate in a study of shared T cell receptors in the human thymus. Sequencing was performed with immunoSEQ multiplex PCR; in TCRdb, only in-frame clones are kept and a portion is missing. The table has 500,000 to 850,000 clones, over 75% seen once. This sample was shared with a second study, whose subject was human thymus T cells. That publication notes: The source of the thymus tissue was resections taken during corrective heart surgery. There appeared to be biased usage of V and J genes in thymic and blood repertoires.

The receptor was derived from a boy in the first two years of life with a congenital heart defect. The sample consisted of thymocytes. This rearrangement joins TRBV28 to TRBJ1-3; TRBD1 matches at 7 bases. In nucleotides, the CDR3 is TGTGCCAGCAATTTGGGCACCCCGGACAGGAACTCCTCTGGAAACACCATATATTTT. Its translation: CASNLGTPDRNSSGNTIYF.